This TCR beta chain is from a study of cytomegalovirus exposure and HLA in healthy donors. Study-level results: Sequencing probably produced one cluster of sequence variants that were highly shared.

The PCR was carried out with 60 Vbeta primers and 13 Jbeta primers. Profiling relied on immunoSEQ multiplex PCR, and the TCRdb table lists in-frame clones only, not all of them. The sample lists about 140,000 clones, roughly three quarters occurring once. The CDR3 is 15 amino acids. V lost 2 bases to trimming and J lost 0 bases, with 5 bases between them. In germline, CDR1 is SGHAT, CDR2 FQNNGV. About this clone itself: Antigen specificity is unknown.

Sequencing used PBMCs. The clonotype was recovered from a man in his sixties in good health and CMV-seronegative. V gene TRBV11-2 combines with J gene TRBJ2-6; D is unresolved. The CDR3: CASSLIHSGANVLTF. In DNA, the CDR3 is TGTGCCAGCAGCTTAATCCACTCTGGGGCCAACGTCCTGACTTTC.